This TCR beta chain is drawn from a study of blood T cell repertoires in COVID-19. Study-wide context: Some COVID-19 samples were acute and others convalescent; all came from the United States, Italy and Spain.

The germline gives CDR1 LNHNV, CDR2 YYDKDF (reference sequence). There are 16 residues in the CDR3. Trimming removed 0 bases at V and 5 bases at J, with 15 bases between. How the authors handled the data: It was from reference gene primer amplification that nucleated cell counts were estimated. Assay: immunoSEQ multiplex PCR; the TCRdb copy retains only in-frame clones and omits some. V and J calls and clone size follow that table, whereas D and trimming were derived from the DNA. There are more than 85,000 clones in the sample; 91% occur only once, and 4.2% lies in the top ten. This TCR was recovered from a man between 18 and 29 years old with acute or convalescent COVID-19. Sequenced input: peripheral blood. The genes are TRBV15 and TRBJ2-3; the D gene is possibly TRBD2 (6 bases). The CDR3 spells CATSRDGSGHRDTQYF. The CDR3, as DNA: TGTGCCACCAGCAGAGATGGCAGCGGGCACAGAGATACGCAGTATTTT.